A single T cell receptor beta chain is shown here with its context. This entry is derived from a study of blood T cell repertoires in COVID-19. Study-level background: Italy, Spain and the United States were the sources of the convalescent and acute COVID-19 samples. T cells, B-cell-depleted T cells, or PBMCs provided the cDNA or gDNA that served as material.

As processed by the authors: Amplifying reference gene primers gave estimates of nucleated cell counts. The table came from immunoSEQ multiplex PCR; TCRdb's copy has only in-frame clones and leaves some out. The V and J calls and the clone size are those of that table, but D and trimming were determined from the DNA. The sample includes a few hundred thousand clones, just over 85% of them seen just once. V trimming: 3 bases; J trimming: 1 base; junction bases outside the gene matches: 6. CDR1 and CDR2 (germline): SGHRS, YFSETQ. The CDR3 consists of 15 residues. Specimen: peripheral blood. The chain links TRBV5-1 to TRBJ2-5; 7 bases line up with TRBD1. This sequence originates from a man between 45 and 60 years old with acute or convalescent COVID-19. DNA of the CDR3: TGCGCCAGCAGCTCGGGACAGCTATTCCAAGAGACCCAGTACTTC. This gives the protein CASSSGQLFQETQYF. Combining the CDR3 with reference TRBV5-1 and TRBJ2-5 gives the whole variable domain KAGVTQTPRYLIKTRGQQVTLSCSPISGHRSVSWYQQTPGQGLQFLFEYFSETQRNKGNFPGRFSGRQFSNSRSEMNVSTLELGDSALYLCASSSGQLFQETQYFGPGTRLLVL.